This T cell receptor beta chain was obtained from a study of T cell responses to AZD1222 COVID-19 vaccine. Germline V gene sequence: CDR1 SNHLY, CDR2 FYNNEI. The length of the CDR3 is 12 residues. V was pared by 10 bases and J by 7 bases, with 14 bases between. General observations from the study: Unmutated regions of variants are reportedly targeted by nearly half of spike-specific TCRs.

Details on this clone: Its antigen is as yet unknown.

Using immunoSEQ multiplex PCR, the repertoire was profiled, and TCRdb retains in-frame clones only, with some absent. The sample consists of around 260,000 clones, more than 85% of them appearing once. This chain links TRBV2 with TRBJ2-4; D gene ambiguous. Sequencing was performed on peripheral blood, taken on day 0 of AZD1222 vaccination. This receptor was taken from an adult in good health. CDR3 DNA sequence: TGTGCCACTCAGGACGTAGACAACATTCAGTACTTC. Its translation is CATQDVDNIQYF.